Detailed here is one TCR beta chain. The CDR3 covers 15 residues. Germline V gene sequence: CDR1 LGHDT, CDR2 YNNKEL (reference sequence). Trimming at V came to 2 bases and at J to 3 bases, leaving 6 bases not matched to a gene. The entry originates in a study of blood T cell repertoires in COVID-19. Overall study context: The United States, Italy and Spain were the sources of the acute and convalescent COVID-19 samples. T cells, B-cell-depleted T cells, or PBMCs provided the cDNA or gDNA that served as material.

Authors' analysis steps: From reference gene primer amplification, estimates of nucleated cell counts were derived. Data came from immunoSEQ multiplex PCR; TCRdb stores just in-frame clones and leaves some out. V, J and clone size were drawn from that table, and D and trimming were deduced from the DNA. The repertoire holds about 360,000 clones, with around 84% as singletons. The sequence was obtained from a human donor in a cohort sampled during active COVID-19. The sample was peripheral blood. The chain has TRBV3-1 (or the pseudogene TRBV3-2) and TRBJ2-5, with 7 bases matching TRBD2. CDR3 sequence (DNA): TGTGCCAGCAGCCAATTAAATGGGGGGGAAGAGACCCAGTACTTC. Translated, it gives CASSQLNGGEETQYF.